Listed below are T cell receptor beta chains from one sample, sequenced in a study of blood T cell repertoires in COVID-19. Here immunoSEQ multiplex PCR was the method, and the copy in TCRdb shows in-frame clones only, minus some. The sample has a few hundred thousand clones, roughly 90% seen once; the top ten hold more than 3%. The source material was peripheral blood. The receptor set was obtained from a woman in her forties or fifties with active or convalescent COVID-19. CDR3s include the opening cysteine and the closing phenylalanine or tryptophan. The order of the fields is V gene, D gene, J gene, clone size, CDR3 DNA, CDR3 protein. The D gene is left open where the match is weak. Some rows mark clone size as missing; the rest say once, few, many or name a class of expanded clone.

>TRBV5-4|NA|TRBJ1-1|NA
TGTGCCAGCAGCCGAACGGTGAACCTTGAAGCTTTCTTT
CASSRTVNLEAFF
>TRBV5-1|NA|TRBJ1-1|NA
TGCGCCAGCAGCTTGGACAGGGTTGACACTGAAGCTTTCTTT
CASSLDRVDTEAFF
>TRBV29-1|NA|TRBJ1-1|NA
TGCAGCGTTGAAGATGTAGAGGCTGAAGCTTTCTTT
CSVEDVEAEAFF
>TRBV3-1/TRBV3-2|TRBD1|TRBJ1-3|NA
TGTGCCAGCAGCCCCCGGGACAGGGCCCTTGGAAACACCATATATTTT
CASSPRDRALGNTIYF
>TRBV30|NA|TRBJ2-2|NA
TGTGCCTGGAGTGTAATCGGACTCTCAGCCGGGGAGCTGTTTTTT
CAWSVIGLSAGELFF
>TRBV7-2|NA|TRBJ2-5|NA
TGTGCCAGCAGCTTCGGCCTGGGTGAGGCCCAGTACTTC
CASSFGLGEAQYF
>TRBV6-5|NA|TRBJ2-7|NA
TGTGCCAGCAGCCCAGGTTTTTCCTACGAGCAGTACTTC
CASSPGFSYEQYF
>TRBV21-1|NA|TRBJ1-5|NA
TGTGCCAGCAGCAAAGCGAAGGGGTGGAATGGCAATCAGCCCCAGCATTTT
CASSKAKGWNGNQPQHF
>TRBV7-9|NA|TRBJ1-1|NA
TGTGCCAGCAAGCGGGACATGAACACTGAAGCTTTCTTT
CASKRDMNTEAFF
>TRBV19|TRBD2|TRBJ2-1|NA
TGTGCCAGTAGTATCTCCGGTCTAGCGGGAGGGATATTTGACAATGAGCAGTTCTTC
CASSISGLAGGIFDNEQFF
>TRBV19|NA|TRBJ1-5|NA
TGTGCCAGTAGGAAGGACAATAGCAATCAGCCCCAGCATTTT
CASRKDNSNQPQHF
>TRBV18|NA|TRBJ2-3|NA
TGTGCCAGCTCACCGGCTATAGGTAGCGGCACAGATACGCAGTATTTT
CASSPAIGSGTDTQYF
>TRBV29-1|NA|TRBJ2-1|NA
TGCAGCGTTGTTGGGGCAAGCTCCTACAATGAGCAGTTCTTC
CSVVGASSYNEQFF
>TRBV6-2/TRBV6-3|TRBD1|TRBJ2-2|NA
TGTGCCAGCAGTTTAACCGGGACAGCGAACACCGGGGAGCTGTTTTTT
CASSLTGTANTGELFF
>TRBV6-5|TRBD1|TRBJ1-2|NA
TGTGCCAGCCGGACAGGGCGGTATGGCTACACCTTC
CASRTGRYGYTF
>TRBV19|TRBD2|TRBJ2-1|NA
TGTGCCAGTAGTCGCGGAGCTAGCGGGAGCCGGGTGAATGAGCAGTTCTTC
CASSRGASGSRVNEQFF
>TRBV13|NA|TRBJ1-3|NA
TGTGCCAGCAGCTTCGGGGGAAACACCATATATTTT
CASSFGGNTIYF
>TRBV28|NA|TRBJ1-5|NA
TGTGCCAGCAGTTTATCAGGGGCGGGCAATCAGCCCCAGCATTTT
CASSLSGAGNQPQHF
>TRBV5-3|NA|TRBJ1-1|NA
TGTGCCAGAAGCTTGTATGAGGGAGCGAACACTGAAGCTTTCTTT
CARSLYEGANTEAFF
>TRBV28|TRBD1|TRBJ2-7|NA
TGTGCCACCACGCCAGGGGGCACCATCTACGAGCAGTACTTC
CATTPGGTIYEQYF
>TRBV6-2/TRBV6-3|NA|TRBJ1-2|NA
TGTGCCAGCAGTGGCGGGAATGGCTATGGCTACACCTTC
CASSGGNGYGYTF
>TRBV11-3|TRBD1|TRBJ2-2|NA
TGTGCCAGCAGCTTAGGACAGGGGGCTACCGGGGAGCTGTTTTTT
CASSLGQGATGELFF
>TRBV10-2|TRBD2|TRBJ2-1|NA
TGCGCCAGCAGTGGGCTAGCGGGAGGGGGCAATGAGCAGTTCTTC
CASSGLAGGGNEQFF
>TRBV27|NA|TRBJ1-2|NA
TGTGCCAGCAGTTACTCCTCAGGAACTGGCTACACCTTC
CASSYSSGTGYTF
>TRBV24-1|TRBD1|TRBJ2-1|NA
TGTGCCACCAGTGATTCCCGCAGACAGGGCAATGAGCAGTTCTTC
CATSDSRRQGNEQFF
>TRBV3-1/TRBV3-2|NA|TRBJ1-2|NA
TGTGCCACGGATGGCTACACCTTC
CATDGYTF
>TRBV7-9|TRBD1|TRBJ1-1|NA
TGTGCCAGCAGCTTCCAACAGGGGACCACTGAAGCTTTCTTT
CASSFQQGTTEAFF
>TRBV3-1/TRBV3-2|NA|TRBJ2-1|NA
TGTGCCAGCAGCCAAGTAGGGGGTGAGCAGTTCTTC
CASSQVGGEQFF
>TRBV29-1|TRBD1|TRBJ2-1|NA
TGCAGCGCCGACAGGGGAGATTCCAATGAGCAGTTCTTC
CSADRGDSNEQFF
>TRBV9|NA|TRBJ1-6|NA
TGTGCCAGCAGCGTAGACTCGGTCACCCTCCACTTT
CASSVDSVTLHF
>TRBV24-1|NA|TRBJ2-7|once
TGTGCCACCAGTGCAGTACTCGGGATCCATCCTATCTCCTACGAGCAGTACTTC
CATSAVLGIHPISYEQYF
>TRBV18|TRBD1|TRBJ1-5|NA
TGTGCCAGCTCACCAGGACAGGGGAATCAGCCCCAGCATTTT
CASSPGQGNQPQHF
>TRBV30|TRBD2|TRBJ2-5|NA
TGTGCCTGGAGTGTACGCCGACTAGCGGGAGGGCCTTCCAAAGAGACCCAGTACTTC
CAWSVRRLAGGPSKETQYF
>TRBV28|TRBD2|TRBJ2-7|NA
TGTGCCAGCACCACACCGGGACTAGAGATCGAGCAGTACTTC
CASTTPGLEIEQYF
>TRBV19|TRBD1|TRBJ1-3|NA
TGTGCCAGTAGTATAGTACGGACAGGATCTGGAAACACCATATATTTT
CASSIVRTGSGNTIYF
>TRBV5-1|TRBD1|TRBJ1-2|NA
TGCGCCAGCAGCATCAGGCCGGGACAGGGGACGAACTATGGCTACACCTTC
CASSIRPGQGTNYGYTF
>TRBV15|TRBD2|TRBJ2-5|NA
TGTGCCACCAGCATAGGGACTACACAAGAGACCCAGTACTTC
CATSIGTTQETQYF
>TRBV19|TRBD1|TRBJ1-2|NA
TGTGCCAGTAGTCGACAGGGAGGAAATGGCTACACCTTC
CASSRQGGNGYTF
>TRBV3-1/TRBV3-2|TRBD1|TRBJ1-1|NA
TGTGCCAGCAGCCAAGAAAGGACAGGGCACACTGAAGCTTTCTTT
CASSQERTGHTEAFF
>TRBV7-9|NA|TRBJ1-4|NA
TGTGCCAGCAGCTTGTATAGTAGTGAAAAACTGTTTTTT
CASSLYSSEKLFF
>TRBV5-1|NA|TRBJ1-4|NA
TGCGCCAGCAGCTTGGATATGACTAATGAAAAACTGTTTTTT
CASSLDMTNEKLFF
>TRBV12-3/TRBV12-4|NA|TRBJ1-1|NA
TGTGCCAGCAGTGGTGGGGCCGGTGAAGCTTTCTTT
CASSGGAGEAFF
>TRBV18|NA|TRBJ2-5|NA
TGTGCCAGCTCACCAAGGGACAACCAAGAGACCCAGTACTTC
CASSPRDNQETQYF
>TRBV28|TRBD2|TRBJ2-1|NA
TGTGCCAGCGGGGGGTCCGGGACTAATTATGAGCAGTTCTTC
CASGGSGTNYEQFF
>TRBV7-2|NA|TRBJ2-1|NA
TGTGCCAGCAGCTTAGTATATGAGCAGTTCTTC
CASSLVYEQFF
>TRBV28|NA|TRBJ1-2|once
TGTGCCAGCAGTTTAGACCGAACGGGATACTTTAACTATGGCTACACCTTC
CASSLDRTGYFNYGYTF
>TRBV12-3/TRBV12-4|NA|TRBJ2-7|NA
TGTGCCAGCAGTTTACTGGGGGGCTACGAGCAGTACTTC
CASSLLGGYEQYF
>TRBV27|NA|TRBJ1-3|NA
TGTGCCAGCAGCCTCGGACCAGGGAACACCATATATTTT
CASSLGPGNTIYF
>TRBV6-5|NA|TRBJ1-1|few
TGTGCCAGTGCAGGACAGCTGAACACTGAAGCTTTCTTT
CASAGQLNTEAFF
>TRBV27|TRBD1|TRBJ1-6|NA
TGTGCCAGCAGTCAAAGACGCGACAGGGGGCTTAATTCACCCCTCCACTTT
CASSQRRDRGLNSPLHF